The TCR beta chain described here comes from a study of CD8 T cells in ankylosing spondylitis. Study results and limitations: Significant enrichment of disease-linked clones was reportedly seen in matched ankylosing spondylitis synovial fluid. CD8+ disease-linked clones were present at relatively low frequencies in blood.

CDR1 is LGHNA, CDR2 YNFKEQ, per germline. The CDR3 runs to 12 residues. V was shortened by 1 base and J by 4 bases, with 4 bases between the two germline ends. Ten or more counts support this clonotype. No antigen is known for it. 5'-RACE, quantitative and with molecular barcodes, yielded the TCR beta libraries. Via MiXCR, TCRdb re-called the 5' RACE reads, giving one row per CDR3 protein. The sample lists roughly 250,000 distinct CDR3 sequences, 8% to 9.5% occurring once. J is TRBJ2-5 and V is TRBV4-2; no reliable D call. The clonotype originates from a male donor with ankylosing spondylitis or in good health (not recorded which). Sequences were obtained from blood, either unsorted or a sorted T cell fraction (not recorded which). CDR3 protein: CASSQGGETQYF. The DNA for the CDR3 is TGTGCCAGCAGCCAAGGGGGAGAGACCCAGTACTTC.